This T cell receptor (beta chain) is drawn from a study of blood T cell repertoires in COVID-19. About the research overall: Samples representing acute and convalescent COVID-19 were sourced from the United States, Italy and Spain.

Study processing details: Nucleated cell counts were estimated from reference gene primer amplification. Here immunoSEQ multiplex PCR was the method, and the copy in TCRdb shows in-frame clones only, minus some. That table gives V, J and clone size, and the DNA gave D and trimming. Among approximately 50,000 clones listed, 91% were seen once. J lost 3 bases, V lost 7 bases, and 11 bases had no gene match. The CDR3 is made up of 15 amino acids. Germline V gene lookup returns CDR1 LGHDT and CDR2 YNNKEL (reference sequence). This sequence originates from a man aged 45-65 years with active COVID-19. The material sequenced was peripheral blood. The rearrangement uses TRBV3-1 (or the pseudogene TRBV3-2) and TRBJ2-7; 8 nucleotides agree with TRBD1. The CDR3 is CASTDAQGAVYEQYF. CDR3 bases: TGTGCCAGCACGGACGCGCAGGGGGCCGTCTACGAGCAGTACTTC.